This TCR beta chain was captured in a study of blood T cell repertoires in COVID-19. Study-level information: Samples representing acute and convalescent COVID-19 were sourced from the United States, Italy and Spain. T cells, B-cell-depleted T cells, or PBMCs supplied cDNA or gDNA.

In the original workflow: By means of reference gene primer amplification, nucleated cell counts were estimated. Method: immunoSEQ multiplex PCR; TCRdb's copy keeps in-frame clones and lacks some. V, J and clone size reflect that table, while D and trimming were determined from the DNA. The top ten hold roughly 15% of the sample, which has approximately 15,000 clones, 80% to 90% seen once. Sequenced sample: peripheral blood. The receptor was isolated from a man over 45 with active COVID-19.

The CDR3 DNA is TGTGCCAGCAGTCCATATTCGATAGCGCCCCAGCATTTT. It specifies CASSPYSIAPQHF. V is TRBV6-2 or TRBV6-3 and J is TRBJ1-5; D uncertain. This CDR3 is 13 amino acids long. Trimming took 5 bases from V and 9 from J, leaving 14 bases between them. In germline, CDR1 is MNHEY, CDR2 SVGEGT.